This TCR beta chain was obtained from a study of T cell repertoires in cytomegalovirus infection. Study as a whole: Recently identified HLA-C-restricted and well-studied HLA-B-restricted CMV epitopes were used. Matching HLA type and CMV infection were both indicated by public TCR beta signatures. General study points: Frequencies of public TCR beta families were cumulated, and this identified carriers of CMV plus the relevant HLA. There were HLA-C-restricted CMV-specific TCR beta clonotypes dominating the ex vivo response.

CDR1 is SNHLY, CDR2 FYNNEI, per germline. The CDR3 is 10 residues long. Trimming at V came to 9 bases and at J to 8 bases, leaving 2 bases not matched to a gene. TCRdb re-analysed the reads in MiXCR, keeping a single row per CDR3 protein. Among about 920,000 distinct CDR3 sequences listed, approximately 31% were seen once. This clonotype was seen a handful of times. What it recognizes is unknown. The clonotype originates from a human donor in good health (CMV status not recorded). Some clones in this sample may be carry-over from other donors' samples. V gene TRBV2 combines with J gene TRBJ2-3; 7 bases map to TRBD1. The source material was cultured CD8+ T cells from PBMCs, sampled from culture after CMV antigen stimulation. The CDR3 DNA reads TGTGCCAGATACAGGGGTACGCAGTATTTT. Protein product: CARYRGTQYF.